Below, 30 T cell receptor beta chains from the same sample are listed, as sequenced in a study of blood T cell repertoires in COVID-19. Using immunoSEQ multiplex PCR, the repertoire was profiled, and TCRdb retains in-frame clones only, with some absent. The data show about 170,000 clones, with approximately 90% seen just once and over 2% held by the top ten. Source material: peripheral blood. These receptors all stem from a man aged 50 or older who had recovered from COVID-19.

The CDR3 bases are TGTGCCAGCAAAACAGGGGGCGCAGGTCAGCCCCAGCATTTT. Translated, it gives CASKTGGAGQPQHF. The chain employs TRBV2 and TRBJ1-5; 9 bases map to TRBD1. Germline V gives CDR1 SNHLY, CDR2 FYNNEI. J gave up 6 bases and V 7 bases, and 7 bases lay outside the gene matches. The CDR3 contains 14 residues. Full variable domain (rest looked up from reference TRBV2 and TRBJ1-5): EPEVTQTPSHQVTQMGQEVILRCVPISNHLYFYWYRQILGQKVEFLVSFYNNEISEKSEIFDDQFSVERPDGSNFTLKIRSTKLEDSAMYFCASKTGGAGQPQHFGDGTRLSIL.

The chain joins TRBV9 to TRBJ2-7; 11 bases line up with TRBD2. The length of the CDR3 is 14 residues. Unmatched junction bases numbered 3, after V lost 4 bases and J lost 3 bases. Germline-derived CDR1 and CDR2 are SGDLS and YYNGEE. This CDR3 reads CASSTLAGGYEQYF. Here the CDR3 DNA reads TGTGCCAGCAGCACCCTAGCGGGAGGCTACGAGCAGTACTTC.

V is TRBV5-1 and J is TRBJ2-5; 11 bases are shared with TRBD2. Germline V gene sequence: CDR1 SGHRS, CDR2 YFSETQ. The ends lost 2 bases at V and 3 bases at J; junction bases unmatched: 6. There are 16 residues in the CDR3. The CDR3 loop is CASSLRTSGSKETQYF. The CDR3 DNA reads TGCGCCAGCAGCTTAAGAACTAGCGGGAGTAAAGAGACCCAGTACTTC.

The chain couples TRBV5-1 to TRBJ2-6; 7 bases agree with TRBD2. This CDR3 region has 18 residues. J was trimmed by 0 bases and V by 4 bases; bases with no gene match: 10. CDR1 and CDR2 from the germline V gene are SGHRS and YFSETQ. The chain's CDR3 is CASSPFGGSPSGANVLTF. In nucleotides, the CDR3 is TGCGCCAGCAGCCCTTTCGGCGGGAGCCCCTCTGGGGCCAACGTCCTGACTTTC.

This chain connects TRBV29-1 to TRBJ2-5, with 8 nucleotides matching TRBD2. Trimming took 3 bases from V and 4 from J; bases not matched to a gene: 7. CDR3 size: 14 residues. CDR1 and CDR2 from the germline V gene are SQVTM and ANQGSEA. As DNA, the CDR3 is TGCAGCGTTGACGGGGCGGCGGGGGGAGAGACCCAGTACTTC. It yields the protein CSVDGAAGGETQYF.

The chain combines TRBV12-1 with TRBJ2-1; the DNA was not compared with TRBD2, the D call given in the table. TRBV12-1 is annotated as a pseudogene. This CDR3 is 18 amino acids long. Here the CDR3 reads CASSFAPSLISEYNEQFF. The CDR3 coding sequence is TGTGCCAGCAGCTTCGCCCCTAGCCTCATCAGCGAATACAATGAGCAGTTCTTC.

The DNA for the CDR3 is TGTGCCAGTACCGAACAGGGGGCGGGTTCACCCCTCCACTTT. Translated: CASTEQGAGSPLHF. This chain links TRBV25-1 with TRBJ1-6, with 9 bases aligning to TRBD1. Trimming at V came to 9 bases and at J to 9 bases, leaving 9 bases not matched to a gene. From germline, CDR1 is MGHDK and CDR2 SYGVNS. This CDR3 has 14 residues.

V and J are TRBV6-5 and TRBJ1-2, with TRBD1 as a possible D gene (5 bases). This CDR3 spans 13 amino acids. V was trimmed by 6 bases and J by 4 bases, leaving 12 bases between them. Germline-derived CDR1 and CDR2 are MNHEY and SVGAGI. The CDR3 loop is CASSREGSYGYTF. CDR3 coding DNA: TGTGCCAGCAGCAGGGAGGGATCCTATGGCTACACCTTC.

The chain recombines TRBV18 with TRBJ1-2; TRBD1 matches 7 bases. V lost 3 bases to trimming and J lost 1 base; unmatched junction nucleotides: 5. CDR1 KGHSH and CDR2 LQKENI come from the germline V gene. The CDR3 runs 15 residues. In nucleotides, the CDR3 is TGTGCCAGCTCACCCGGACAGGCCATTAACTATGGCTACACCTTC. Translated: CASSPGQAINYGYTF.

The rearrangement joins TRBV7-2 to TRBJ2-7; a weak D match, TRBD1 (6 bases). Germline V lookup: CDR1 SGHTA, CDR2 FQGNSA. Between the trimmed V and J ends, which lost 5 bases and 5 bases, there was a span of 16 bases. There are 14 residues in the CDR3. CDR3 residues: CASSTDRWRNEQYF. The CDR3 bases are TGTGCCAGCAGCACCGACAGGTGGAGAAACGAGCAGTACTTC.

The CDR3 loop is CASSEGLAPSSDEQYF. The DNA for the CDR3 is TGTGCCAGCAGCGAGGGACTAGCACCCTCGAGCGACGAGCAGTACTTC. The rearrangement links TRBV7-8 to TRBJ2-7, with 9 bases identical to TRBD2. The germline CDR1 and CDR2 sequences are SGHVS and FQNEAQ. Trimming cost V 5 bases and J 5 bases; bases outside gene matches: 13. The length of the CDR3 is 16 residues. Drawing the rest from reference TRBV7-8 and TRBJ2-7, the complete variable domain is GAGVSQSPRYKVAKRGQDVALRCDPISGHVSLFWYQQALGQGPEFLTYFQNEAQLDKSGLPSDRFFAERPEGSVSTLKIQRTQQEDSAVYLCASSEGLAPSSDEQYFGPGTRLTVT.

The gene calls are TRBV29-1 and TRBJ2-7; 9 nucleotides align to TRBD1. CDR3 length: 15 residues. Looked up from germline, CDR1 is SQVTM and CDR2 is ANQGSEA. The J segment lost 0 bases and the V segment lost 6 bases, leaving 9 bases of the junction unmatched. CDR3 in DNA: TGCAGCGTCCTTCACGGGACAGGGACCTCCTACGAGCAGTACTTC. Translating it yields CSVLHGTGTSYEQYF.

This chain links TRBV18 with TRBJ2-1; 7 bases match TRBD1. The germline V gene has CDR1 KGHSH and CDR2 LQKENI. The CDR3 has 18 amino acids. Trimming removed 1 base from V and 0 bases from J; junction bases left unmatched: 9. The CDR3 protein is CASSPLTGMGDSYNEQFF. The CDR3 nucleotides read TGTGCCAGCTCACCACTGACAGGGATGGGAGACTCCTACAATGAGCAGTTCTTC. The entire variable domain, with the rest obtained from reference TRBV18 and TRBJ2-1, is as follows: NAGVMQNPRHLVRRRGQEARLRCSPMKGHSHVYWYRQLPEEGLKFMVYLQKENIIDESGMPKERFSAEFPKEGPSILRIQQVVRGDSAAYFCASSPLTGMGDSYNEQFFGPGTRLTVL.

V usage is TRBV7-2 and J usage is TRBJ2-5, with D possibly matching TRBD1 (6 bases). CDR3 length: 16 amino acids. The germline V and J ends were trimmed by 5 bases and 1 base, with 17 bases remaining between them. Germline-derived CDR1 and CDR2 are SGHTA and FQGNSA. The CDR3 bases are TGTGCCAGCAGCCCTGGGACAACGGGCGTCCAAGAGACCCAGTACTTC. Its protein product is CASSPGTTGVQETQYF.

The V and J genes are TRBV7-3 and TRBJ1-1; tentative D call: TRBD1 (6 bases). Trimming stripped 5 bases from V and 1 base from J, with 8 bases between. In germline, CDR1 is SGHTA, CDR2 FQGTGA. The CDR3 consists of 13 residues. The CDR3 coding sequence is TGTGCCAGCAGCCCGACAGGGAACACTGAAGCTTTCTTT. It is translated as CASSPTGNTEAFF.

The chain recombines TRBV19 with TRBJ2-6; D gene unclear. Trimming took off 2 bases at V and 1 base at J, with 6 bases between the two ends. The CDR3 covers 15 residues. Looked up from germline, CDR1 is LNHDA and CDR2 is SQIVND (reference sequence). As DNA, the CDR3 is TGTGCCAGTAGTATATTGGCTTCTGGGGCCAACGTCCTGACTTTC. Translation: CASSILASGANVLTF.

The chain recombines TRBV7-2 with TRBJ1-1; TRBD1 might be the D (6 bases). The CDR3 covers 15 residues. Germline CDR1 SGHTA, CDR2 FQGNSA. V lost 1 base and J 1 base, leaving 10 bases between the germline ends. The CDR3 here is CASSLDNRANTEAFF. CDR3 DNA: TGTGCCAGCAGCTTAGATAACAGGGCGAACACTGAAGCTTTCTTT. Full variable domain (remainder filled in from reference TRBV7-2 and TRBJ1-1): GAGVSQSPSNKVTEKGKDVELRCDPISGHTALYWYRQSLGQGLEFLIYFQGNSAPDKSGLPSDRFSAERTGGSVSTLTIQRTQQEDSAVYLCASSLDNRANTEAFFGQGTRLTVV.

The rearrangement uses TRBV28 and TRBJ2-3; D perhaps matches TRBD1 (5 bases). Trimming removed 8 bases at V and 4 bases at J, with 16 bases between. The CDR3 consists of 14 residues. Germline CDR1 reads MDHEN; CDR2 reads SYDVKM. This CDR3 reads CASSEALRADTQYF. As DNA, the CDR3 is TGTGCCAGCTCGGAAGCCCTCAGGGCAGATACGCAGTATTTT.

CDR3 loop: CASSLDPIGGTEAFF. CDR3 nucleotides: TGCGCCAGCAGCTTGGACCCAATCGGCGGCACTGAAGCTTTCTTT. The rearrangement uses TRBV5-1 and TRBJ1-1; no clear D gene. This CDR3 has 15 residues. Germline V gives CDR1 SGHRS, CDR2 YFSETQ. The V gene lost 0 bases and the J gene lost 4 bases, with 13 bases spanning the gap.

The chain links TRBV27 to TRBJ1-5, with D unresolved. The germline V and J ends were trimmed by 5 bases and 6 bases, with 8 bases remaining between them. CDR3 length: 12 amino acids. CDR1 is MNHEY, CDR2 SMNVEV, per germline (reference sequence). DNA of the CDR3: TGTGCCAGCAGTGACATGGGTCAGCCCCAGCATTTT. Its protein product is CASSDMGQPQHF.

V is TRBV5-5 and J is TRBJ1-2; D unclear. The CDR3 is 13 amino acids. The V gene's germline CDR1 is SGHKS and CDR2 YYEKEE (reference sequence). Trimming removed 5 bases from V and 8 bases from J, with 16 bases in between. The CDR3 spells CASRSLGSEGYTF. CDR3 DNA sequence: TGTGCCAGCAGATCCCTCGGGTCGGAGGGCTACACCTTC.

CDR3 in amino acids: CASSPPYSGANVLTF. In nucleotides, the CDR3 is TGTGCCAGCTCACCACCGTACTCTGGGGCCAACGTCCTGACTTTC. This rearrangement joins TRBV18 to TRBJ2-6, with D unclear. This CDR3 spans 15 amino acids. V was trimmed by 0 bases and J by 0 bases, leaving 3 bases between them. CDR1 is KGHSH, CDR2 LQKENI, per germline.

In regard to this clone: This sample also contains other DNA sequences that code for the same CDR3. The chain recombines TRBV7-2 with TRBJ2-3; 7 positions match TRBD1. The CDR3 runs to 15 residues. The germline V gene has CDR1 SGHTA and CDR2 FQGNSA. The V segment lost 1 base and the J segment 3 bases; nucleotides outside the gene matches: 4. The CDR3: CASSLDRGRTDTQYF. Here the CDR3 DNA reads TGTGCCAGCAGCTTAGACAGGGGAAGGACAGATACGCAGTATTTT.

The CDR3 nucleotides are TGTGCCAGCAGCCGGGTCTCCTACAATGAGCAGTTCTTC. This translates into CASSRVSYNEQFF. The chain recombines TRBV6-5 with TRBJ2-1; D gene uncertain. V was clipped by 6 bases and J by 0 bases, with 6 bases between them. The V gene's germline CDR1 is MNHEY and CDR2 SVGAGI. This CDR3 has 13 residues.

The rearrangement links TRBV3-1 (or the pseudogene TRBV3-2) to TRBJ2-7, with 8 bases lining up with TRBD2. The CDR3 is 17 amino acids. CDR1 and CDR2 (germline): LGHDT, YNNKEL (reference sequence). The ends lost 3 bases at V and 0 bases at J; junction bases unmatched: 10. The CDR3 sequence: CASSHELADSSSYEQYF. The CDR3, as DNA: TGTGCCAGCAGCCACGAACTAGCGGATTCGAGCTCCTACGAGCAGTACTTC.

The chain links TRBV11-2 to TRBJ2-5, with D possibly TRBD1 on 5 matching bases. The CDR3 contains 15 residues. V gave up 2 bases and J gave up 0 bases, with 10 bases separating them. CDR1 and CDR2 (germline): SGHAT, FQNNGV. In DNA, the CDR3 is TGTGCCAGCAGCTTAAGGGCAGGGAACCAAGAGACCCAGTACTTC. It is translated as CASSLRAGNQETQYF.

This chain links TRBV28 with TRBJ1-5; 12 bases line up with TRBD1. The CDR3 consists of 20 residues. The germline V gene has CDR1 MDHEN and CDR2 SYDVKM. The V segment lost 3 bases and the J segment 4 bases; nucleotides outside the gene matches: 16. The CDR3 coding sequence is TGTGCCAGCAGTTTTAAACTCGGGACAGGGGGCTTTGTTTGGAATCAGCCCCAGCATTTT. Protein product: CASSFKLGTGGFVWNQPQHF.

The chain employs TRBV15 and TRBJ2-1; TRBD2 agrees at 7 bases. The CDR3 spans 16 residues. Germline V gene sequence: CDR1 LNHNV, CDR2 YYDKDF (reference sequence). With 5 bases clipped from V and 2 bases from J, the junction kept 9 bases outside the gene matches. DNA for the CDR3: TGTGCCACCAGCTCTTGGACTAGTATGACCTACAATGAGCAGTTCTTC. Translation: CATSSWTSMTYNEQFF.

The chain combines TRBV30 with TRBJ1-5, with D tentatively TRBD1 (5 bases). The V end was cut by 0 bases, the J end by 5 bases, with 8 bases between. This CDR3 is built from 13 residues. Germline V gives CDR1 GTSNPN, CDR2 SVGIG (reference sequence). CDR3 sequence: CAWSVGVDQPQHF. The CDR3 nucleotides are TGTGCCTGGAGTGTAGGGGTGGATCAGCCCCAGCATTTT.

The DNA of the CDR3 is TGTGCCAGCAGGTCTTCCGGGACAGGCCTCTCCTACGAGCAGTACTTC. Protein product: CASRSSGTGLSYEQYF. This rearrangement joins TRBV28 to TRBJ2-7, with 8 bases matching TRBD1. The CDR3 consists of 16 residues. Germline V gene lookup returns CDR1 MDHEN and CDR2 SYDVKM. J gave up 0 bases and V 6 bases, and 10 bases lay outside the gene matches.